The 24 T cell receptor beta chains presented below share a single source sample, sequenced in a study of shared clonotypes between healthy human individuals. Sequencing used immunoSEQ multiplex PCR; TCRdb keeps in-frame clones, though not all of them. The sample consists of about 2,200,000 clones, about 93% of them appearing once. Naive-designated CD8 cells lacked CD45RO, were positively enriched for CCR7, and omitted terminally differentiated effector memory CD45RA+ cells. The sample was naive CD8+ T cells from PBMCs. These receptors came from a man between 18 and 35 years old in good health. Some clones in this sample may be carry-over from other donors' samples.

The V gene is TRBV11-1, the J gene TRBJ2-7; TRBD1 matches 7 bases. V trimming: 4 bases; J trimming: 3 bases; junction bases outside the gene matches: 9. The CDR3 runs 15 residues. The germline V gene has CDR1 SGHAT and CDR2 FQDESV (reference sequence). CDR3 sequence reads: CASSYTGEWGYEQYF. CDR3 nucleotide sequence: TGTGCCAGCAGCTATACAGGGGAGTGGGGCTACGAGCAGTACTTC.

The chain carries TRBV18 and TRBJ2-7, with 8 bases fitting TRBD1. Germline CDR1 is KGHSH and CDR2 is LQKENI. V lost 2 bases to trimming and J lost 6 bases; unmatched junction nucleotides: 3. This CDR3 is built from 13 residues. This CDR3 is CASSPDRGGEQYF. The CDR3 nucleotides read TGTGCCAGCTCACCAGACAGGGGTGGCGAGCAGTACTTC.

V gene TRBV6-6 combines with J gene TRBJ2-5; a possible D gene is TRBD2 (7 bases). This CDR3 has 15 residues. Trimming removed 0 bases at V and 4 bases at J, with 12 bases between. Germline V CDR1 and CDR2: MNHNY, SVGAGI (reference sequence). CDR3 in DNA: TGTGCCAGCAGTTACTCGCTGGGGGGGCGAGAGACCCAGTACTTC. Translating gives CASSYSLGGRETQYF.

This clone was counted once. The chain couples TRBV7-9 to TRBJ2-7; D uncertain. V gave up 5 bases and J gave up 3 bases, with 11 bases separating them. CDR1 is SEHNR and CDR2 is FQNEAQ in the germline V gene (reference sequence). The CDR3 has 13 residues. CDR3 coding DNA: TGTGCCAGCAGCCGAGAGGTTAGCTACGAGCAGTACTTC. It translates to CASSREVSYEQYF.

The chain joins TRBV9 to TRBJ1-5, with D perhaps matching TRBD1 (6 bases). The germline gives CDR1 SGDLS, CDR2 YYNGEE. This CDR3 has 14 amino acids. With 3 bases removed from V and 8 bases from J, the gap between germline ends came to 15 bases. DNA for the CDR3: TGTGCCAGCAGCGAGGGGGTAGGGGGAGAGCCCCAGCATTTT. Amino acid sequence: CASSEGVGGEPQHF.

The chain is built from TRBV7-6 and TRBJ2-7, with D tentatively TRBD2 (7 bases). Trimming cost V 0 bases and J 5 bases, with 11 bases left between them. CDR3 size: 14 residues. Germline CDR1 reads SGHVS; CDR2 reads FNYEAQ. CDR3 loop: CASSLALGGDEQYF. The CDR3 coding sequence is TGTGCCAGCAGCTTAGCGCTAGGGGGGGACGAGCAGTACTTC.

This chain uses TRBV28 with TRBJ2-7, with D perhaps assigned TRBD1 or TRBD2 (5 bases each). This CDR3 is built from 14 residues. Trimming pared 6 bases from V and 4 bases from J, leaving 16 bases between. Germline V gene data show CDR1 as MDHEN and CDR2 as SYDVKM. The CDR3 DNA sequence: TGTGCCAGCAGGAACCCGGGACCGACATACGAGCAGTACTTC. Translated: CASRNPGPTYEQYF.

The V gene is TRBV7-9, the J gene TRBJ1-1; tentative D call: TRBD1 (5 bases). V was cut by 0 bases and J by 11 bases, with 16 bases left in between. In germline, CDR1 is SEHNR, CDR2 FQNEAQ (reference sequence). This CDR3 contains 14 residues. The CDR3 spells CASSLATKSGHAFF. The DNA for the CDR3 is TGTGCCAGCAGCTTAGCAACAAAGTCAGGGCACGCTTTCTTT.

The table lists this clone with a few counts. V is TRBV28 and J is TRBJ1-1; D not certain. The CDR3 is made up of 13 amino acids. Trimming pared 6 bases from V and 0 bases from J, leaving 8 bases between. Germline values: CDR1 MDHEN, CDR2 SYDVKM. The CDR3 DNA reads TGTGCCAGCAGCCGTATCATGAACACTGAAGCTTTCTTT. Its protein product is CASSRIMNTEAFF.

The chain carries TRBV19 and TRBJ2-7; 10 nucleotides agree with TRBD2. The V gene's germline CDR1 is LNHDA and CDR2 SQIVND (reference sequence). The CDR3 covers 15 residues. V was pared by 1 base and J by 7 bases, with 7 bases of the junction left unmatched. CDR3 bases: TGTGCCAGTAGTATAGGGGCTAGCGGGAGATCTGAGCAGTACTTC. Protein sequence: CASSIGASGRSEQYF. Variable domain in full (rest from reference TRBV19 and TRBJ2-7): DGGITQSPKYLFRKEGQNVTLSCEQNLNHDAMYWYRQDPGQGLRLIYYSQIVNDFQKGDIAEGYSVSREKKESFPLTVTSAQKNPTAFYLCASSIGASGRSEQYFGPGTRLTVT.

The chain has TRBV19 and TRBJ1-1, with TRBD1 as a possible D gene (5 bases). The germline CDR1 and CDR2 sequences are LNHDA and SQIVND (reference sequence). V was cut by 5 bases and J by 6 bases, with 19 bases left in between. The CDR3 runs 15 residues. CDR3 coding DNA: TGTGCCAGTAGTGCTGGGGGGAGAGGAAGTCCTGAAGCTTTCTTT. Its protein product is CASSAGGRGSPEAFF.

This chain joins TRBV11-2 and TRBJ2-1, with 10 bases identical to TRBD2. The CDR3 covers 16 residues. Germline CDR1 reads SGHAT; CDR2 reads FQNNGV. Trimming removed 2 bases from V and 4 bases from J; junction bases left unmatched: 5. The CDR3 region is CASSLHPLAGYNEQFF. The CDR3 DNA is TGTGCCAGCAGCTTACACCCACTAGCGGGATACAATGAGCAGTTCTTC.

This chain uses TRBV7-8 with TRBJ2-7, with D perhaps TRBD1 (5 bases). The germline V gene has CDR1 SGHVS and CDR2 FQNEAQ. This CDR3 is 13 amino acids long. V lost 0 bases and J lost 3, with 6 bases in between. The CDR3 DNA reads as TGTGCCAGCAGCTTAGCACAGGTCTACGAGCAGTACTTC. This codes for CASSLAQVYEQYF.

The CDR3 DNA is TGTGCCAGCAGTTTATACAATCGGCCCTATGGTCGTAATGAAAAACTGTTTTTT. Translating it yields CASSLYNRPYGRNEKLFF. The chain recombines TRBV27 with TRBJ1-4, with D hard to call. This CDR3 region has 18 residues. The V end lost 1 base, the J end lost 4 bases, and 19 bases lay between the germline ends. CDR1 and CDR2 (germline): MNHEY, SMNVEV (reference sequence).

This CDR3 reads CASSPNRGGQPQHF. CDR3 coding DNA: TGTGCCAGCAGCCCCAACAGGGGAGGTCAGCCCCAGCATTTT. The chain carries TRBV9 and TRBJ1-5, with 7 bases matching TRBD1. This CDR3 is built from 14 residues. Looked up from germline, CDR1 is SGDLS and CDR2 is YYNGEE. J lost 6 bases, V lost 4 bases, and 7 bases had no gene match.

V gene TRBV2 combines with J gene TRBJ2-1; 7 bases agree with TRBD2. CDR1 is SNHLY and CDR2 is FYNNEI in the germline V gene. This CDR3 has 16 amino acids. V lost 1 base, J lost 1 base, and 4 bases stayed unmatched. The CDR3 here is CASSEGWRESYNEQFF. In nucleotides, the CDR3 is TGTGCCAGCAGTGAAGGGTGGCGGGAGTCCTACAATGAGCAGTTCTTC.

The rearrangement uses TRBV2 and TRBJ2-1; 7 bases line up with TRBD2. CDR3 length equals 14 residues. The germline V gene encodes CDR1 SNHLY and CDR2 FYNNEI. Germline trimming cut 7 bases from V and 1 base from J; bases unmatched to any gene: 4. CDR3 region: CASMSSGSYNEQFF. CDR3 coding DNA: TGTGCCAGCATGTCTAGCGGATCCTACAATGAGCAGTTCTTC.

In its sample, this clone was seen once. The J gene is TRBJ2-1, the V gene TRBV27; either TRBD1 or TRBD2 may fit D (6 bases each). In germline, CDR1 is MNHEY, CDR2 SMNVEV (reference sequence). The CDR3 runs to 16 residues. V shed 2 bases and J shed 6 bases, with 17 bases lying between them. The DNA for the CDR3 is TGTGCCAGCAGTTTACTCGTCGGTTCGGGGGCCAATGAGCAGTTCTTC. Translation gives CASSLLVGSGANEQFF.

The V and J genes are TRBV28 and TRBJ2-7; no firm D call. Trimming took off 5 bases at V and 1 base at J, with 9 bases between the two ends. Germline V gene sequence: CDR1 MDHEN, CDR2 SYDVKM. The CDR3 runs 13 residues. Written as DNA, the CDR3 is TGTGCCAGCAGTCCAGGCTCTTCCTACGAGCAGTACTTC. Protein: CASSPGSSYEQYF.

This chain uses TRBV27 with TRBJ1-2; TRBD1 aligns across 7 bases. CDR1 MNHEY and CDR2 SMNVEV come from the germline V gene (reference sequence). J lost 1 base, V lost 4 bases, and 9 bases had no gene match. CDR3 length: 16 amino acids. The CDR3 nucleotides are TGTGCCAGCAGTTCGCGACAGGGAATCTATAACTATGGCTACACCTTC. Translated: CASSSRQGIYNYGYTF.

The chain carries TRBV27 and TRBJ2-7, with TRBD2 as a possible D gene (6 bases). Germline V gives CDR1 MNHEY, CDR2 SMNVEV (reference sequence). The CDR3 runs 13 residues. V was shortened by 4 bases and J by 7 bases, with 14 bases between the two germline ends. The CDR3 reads CASSSLTRLEQYF. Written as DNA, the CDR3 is TGTGCCAGCAGTTCCCTGACTAGATTGGAGCAGTACTTC.

The CDR3 loop is CAGRDRDSYEQYF. In DNA form, the CDR3 reads TGTGCCGGGAGGGACAGGGACTCCTACGAGCAGTACTTC. The chain combines TRBV28 with TRBJ2-7; 9 positions match TRBD1. Germline values: CDR1 MDHEN, CDR2 SYDVKM. CDR3 length equals 13 residues. Unmatched junction bases numbered 5, after V lost 11 bases and J lost 0 bases.

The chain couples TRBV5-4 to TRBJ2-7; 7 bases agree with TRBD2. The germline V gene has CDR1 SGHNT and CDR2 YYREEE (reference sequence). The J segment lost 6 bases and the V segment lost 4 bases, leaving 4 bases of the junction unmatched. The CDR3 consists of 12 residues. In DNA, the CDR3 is TGTGCCAGCAGCGGGGGACTATCCGAGCAGTACTTC. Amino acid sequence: CASSGGLSEQYF.

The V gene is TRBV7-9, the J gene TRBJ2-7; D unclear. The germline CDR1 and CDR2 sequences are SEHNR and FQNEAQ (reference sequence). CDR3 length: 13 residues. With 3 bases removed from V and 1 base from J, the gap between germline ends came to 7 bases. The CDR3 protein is CASSFRKSYEQYF. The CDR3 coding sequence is TGTGCCAGCAGCTTCAGAAAATCCTACGAGCAGTACTTC. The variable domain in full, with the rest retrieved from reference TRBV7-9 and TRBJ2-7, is DTGVSQNPRHKITKRGQNVTFRCDPISEHNRLYWYRQTLGQGPEFLTYFQNEAQLEKSRLLSDRFSAERPKGSFSTLEIQRTEQGDSAMYLCASSFRKSYEQYFGPGTRLTVT.